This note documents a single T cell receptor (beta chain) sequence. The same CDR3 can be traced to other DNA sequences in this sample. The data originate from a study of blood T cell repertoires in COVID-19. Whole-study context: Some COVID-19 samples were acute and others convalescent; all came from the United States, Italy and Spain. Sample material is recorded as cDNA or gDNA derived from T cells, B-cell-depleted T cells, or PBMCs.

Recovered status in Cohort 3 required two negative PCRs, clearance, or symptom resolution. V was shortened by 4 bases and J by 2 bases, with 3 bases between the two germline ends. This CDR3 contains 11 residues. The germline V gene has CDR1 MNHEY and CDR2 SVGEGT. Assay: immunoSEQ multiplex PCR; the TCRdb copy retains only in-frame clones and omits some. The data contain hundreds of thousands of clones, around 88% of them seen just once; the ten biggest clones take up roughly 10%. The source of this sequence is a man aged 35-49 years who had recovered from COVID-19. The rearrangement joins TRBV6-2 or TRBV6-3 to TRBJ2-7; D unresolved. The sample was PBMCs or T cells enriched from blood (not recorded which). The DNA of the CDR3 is TGTGCCAGCAGTTTCACCTACGAGCAGTACTTC. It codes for CASSFTYEQYF.